These 11 T cell receptor beta chains were all obtained from the same sample, sequenced in a study of identical twins. TCRdb recomputed calls from the 5' RACE reads with MiXCR, one row per CDR3 protein. The table lists around 480,000 distinct CDR3 sequences, approximately 15% of them singletons. The sample also formed part of further work on yellow fever vaccine responses in identical twins.

Sequenced sample: CD4+ T cells sorted from blood. These receptors originate from a woman aged 18-30 years in good health.

There are a few counts of this clonotype. The rearrangement links TRBV7-2 to TRBJ2-5, with D uncertain. Deletions cut 6 bases from V and 3 bases from J, with 8 bases between. Germline V gene data show CDR1 as SGHTA and CDR2 as FQGNSA. This CDR3 contains 12 residues. The CDR3 here is CASRGTKETQYF. Here the CDR3 DNA reads TGTGCCAGCAGAGGAACGAAAGAGACCCAGTACTTC.

This clonotype was seen ten or more times. This chain links TRBV7-2 with TRBJ2-7; D is uncertain. The germline CDR1 and CDR2 sequences are SGHTA and FQGNSA. CDR3 length: 12 residues. Between the trimmed V and J ends, which lost 5 bases and 0 bases, there was a span of 5 bases. CDR3 bases: TGTGCCAGCAGCCGGGTCTCCTACGAGCAGTACTTC. Translation: CASSRVSYEQYF.

This clonotype showed up many times. An end of the junction does not agree with germline; a read error may underlie this. Here the CDR3 reads CASSLAGGSETQYF. CDR3 sequence (DNA): TGTGCTAGCAGCTTAGCTGGCGGTTCAGAGACCCAGTACTTC. V gene TRBV5-1 combines with J gene TRBJ2-5; tentatively, D is TRBD2 (5 bases). The germline V gene encodes CDR1 SGHRS and CDR2 YFSETQ. The CDR3 loop spans 14 amino acids.

The chain carries TRBV2 and TRBJ2-1; maybe TRBD2 (6 bases). The CDR3 extends over 16 amino acids. Germline lookup yields CDR1 SNHLY and CDR2 FYNNEI. V shed 3 bases and J shed 4 bases, with 16 bases lying between them. The CDR3 sequence: CASSDRRPSAYNEQFF. DNA for the CDR3: TGTGCCAGCAGTGATAGGAGGCCTAGCGCATACAATGAGCAGTTCTTC.

This chain's CDR3 is CASSLRDTLEAFF. Written as DNA, the CDR3 is TGTGCCAGCAGCCTCCGGGACACCCTTGAAGCTTTCTTT. The rearrangement joins TRBV5-4 to TRBJ1-1, with D possibly matching TRBD1 (6 bases). CDR3 length equals 13 residues. Trimming cost V 4 bases and J 7 bases, with 14 bases left between them. Germline CDR1 and CDR2: SGHNT and YYREEE (reference sequence). Full variable domain (rest looked up from reference TRBV5-4 and TRBJ1-1): ETGVTQSPTHLIKTRGQQVTLRCSSQSGHNTVSWYQQALGQGPQFIFQYYREEENGRGNFPPRFSGLQFPNYSSELNVNALELDDSALYLCASSLRDTLEAFFGQGTRLTVV.

The table lists this clonotype with a few counts. This chain joins TRBV18 and TRBJ2-3; D is possibly TRBD2 (5 bases). The CDR3 is 14 amino acids. The germline gives CDR1 KGHSH, CDR2 LQKENI. Trimming cost V 4 bases and J 7 bases, with 15 bases left between them. The CDR3 spells CASSRGAADYTQYF. Here the CDR3 DNA reads TGTGCCAGCTCACGGGGAGCAGCGGATTATACGCAGTATTTT.

This clonotype was recorded a few times. This chain links TRBV3-1 with TRBJ2-7, with D possibly TRBD1 on 6 matching bases. The V gene lost 4 bases and the J gene lost 0 bases, with 10 bases spanning the gap. Germline CDR1 reads LGHDT; CDR2 reads YNNKEL (reference sequence). This CDR3 has 14 residues. The CDR3 DNA follows: TGTGCCAGCAGCCCCCGGGACATCTCCTACGAGCAGTACTTC. Amino acid sequence: CASSPRDISYEQYF.

The rearrangement links TRBV24-1 to TRBJ2-1, with 12 positions matching TRBD2. V was clipped by 3 bases and J by 3 bases; unmatched bases: 2. Germline V gives CDR1 KGHDR, CDR2 SFDVKD. This CDR3 spans 16 amino acids. This chain's CDR3 is CATSDPTSGGYNEQFF. CDR3 in DNA: TGTGCCACCAGTGATCCGACTAGCGGGGGCTACAATGAGCAGTTCTTC.

This clonotype has a handful of counts. CDR3 sequence: CASSLGSGTSGRGEQFF. CDR3 coding DNA: TGTGCCAGCAGCTTGGGATCCGGGACTAGCGGGAGGGGTGAGCAGTTCTTC. The chain couples TRBV7-2 to TRBJ2-1; 16 bases line up with TRBD2. The CDR3 runs to 17 residues. V lost 3 bases, J lost 9 bases, and 8 bases stayed unmatched. The germline V gene encodes CDR1 SGHTA and CDR2 FQGNSA.

The chain uses TRBV10-2 and TRBJ2-1; D tentatively reads TRBD1 or TRBD2 (6 bases each). Germline CDR1 is WSHSY and CDR2 is SAAADI. Trimming pared 6 bases from V and 9 bases from J, leaving 15 bases between. This CDR3 spans 13 amino acids. The chain's CDR3 is CASSGGRRSEQFF. In nucleotides, the CDR3 is TGCGCCAGCAGCGGGGGCCGGAGGTCTGAGCAGTTCTTC.

This clonotype was counted between two and nine times. The chain recombines TRBV3-1 with TRBJ2-7, with 11 bases identical to TRBD2. V lost 0 bases to trimming and J lost 3 bases; unmatched junction nucleotides: 7. The length of the CDR3 is 17 residues. Germline V gene data show CDR1 as LGHDT and CDR2 as YNNKEL (reference sequence). The CDR3 region is CASSQDPVGTSGYEQYF. In DNA, the CDR3 is TGTGCCAGCAGCCAAGATCCTGTCGGGACTAGCGGCTACGAGCAGTACTTC.